This T cell receptor (beta chain) was profiled in a study of T cell changes during pregnancy in multiple sclerosis (dated 2019 in TCRdb). About the full investigation: The study examined how the T cell repertoire changed over the course of pregnancy in women with multiple sclerosis.

Unmatched junction bases come to 4, with V trimmed by 2 bases and J by 5 bases. CDR1 and CDR2 (MDHEN, SYDVKM) derive from the germline V gene. The CDR3 numbers 14 residues from cysteine through phenylalanine. The DNA shown is the 42-base CDR3, in frame from base 1. Library preparation used the immunoSEQ multiplex PCR assay. Held by TCRdb, this immuneACCESS table contains in-frame sequences only and omits some clones. Under half of the omission traces to an unresolved V gene where checked; the cause of the rest is unknown. The sample records about 67,000 clones, approximately 91% of which are singletons. 1.4% of the sample goes to the ten largest clones. For this clone: Its antigen is unknown. No much larger clonotype is one base removed from it; base qualities were not supplied.

This sequence was found in a female donor with multiple sclerosis, enrolled in a pregnancy study. In this chain, TRBV28 is recombined with TRBJ1-1; 8 nucleotides in the junction match TRBD1. The sequences come from peripheral blood, collected in the second trimester of pregnancy. The CDR3 reads CASSLPDRGTEAFF. The bases are TGTGCCAGCAGTTTACCCGACAGGGGAACTGAAGCTTTCTTT.